Here is one T cell receptor beta chain with its context. CDR1 and CDR2 (germline): LGHNA, YNFKEQ. The CDR3 contains 13 residues. Trimming pared 4 bases from V and 3 bases from J, leaving 7 bases between. The record originates from a study of control samples from healthy donors and cancer patients. Here immunoSEQ multiplex PCR was the method, and the copy in TCRdb shows in-frame clones only, minus some. The table lists approximately 150,000 clones, under 96% of them singletons, with 0.85% to 1.3% in the top ten. The genes are TRBV4-2 and TRBJ2-1; D uncertain. The source material was blood. This clonotype originated in a woman in her thirties in good health. In DNA, the CDR3 is TGTGCCAGCAGCCTACCGGGCTACAATGAGCAGTTCTTC. Its protein is CASSLPGYNEQFF.